One and the same sample provided the 26 T cell receptor beta chains below, sequenced in a study of T cell responses to AZD1222 COVID-19 vaccine. The table came from immunoSEQ multiplex PCR; TCRdb's copy has only in-frame clones and leaves some out. This table has about 100,000 clones, roughly 86% appearing once. Sequenced here: peripheral blood, sampled 28 days after the second AZD1222 dose. These receptors were obtained from an adult who received the AZD1222 COVID-19 vaccine.

The rearrangement links TRBV24-1 to TRBJ2-2, with no clear D. Germline CDR1 reads KGHDR; CDR2 reads SFDVKD. Deletions cut 0 bases from V and 4 bases from J, with 8 bases between. The CDR3 runs 15 residues. Written as DNA, the CDR3 is TGTGCCACCAGTGATTTGCATGGGATCACCGGGGAGCTGTTTTTT. It yields the protein CATSDLHGITGELFF.

The chain has TRBV5-1 and TRBJ1-1; no clear D. V was shortened by 4 bases and J by 0 bases, with 19 bases between the two germline ends. CDR1 is SGHRS and CDR2 is YFSETQ in the germline V gene. This CDR3 has 17 amino acids. The DNA for the CDR3 is TGCGCCAGCAGCCCCGGTAGCAGCCGAAGAATGAACACTGAAGCTTTCTTT. Its protein is CASSPGSSRRMNTEAFF.

This chain connects TRBV19 to TRBJ2-1, with D possibly called TRBD1 or TRBD2 (6 bases each). In germline, CDR1 is LNHDA, CDR2 SQIVND (reference sequence). V gave up 4 bases and J gave up 9 bases, with 19 bases separating them. This CDR3 has 15 amino acids. Here the CDR3 reads CASSRVRGATGEQFF. CDR3 DNA sequence: TGTGCCAGTAGTAGGGTTAGGGGGGCAACGGGTGAGCAGTTCTTC.

The V gene is TRBV6-2 or TRBV6-3, the J gene TRBJ2-7; D call uncertain. V shed 2 bases and J shed 5 bases, with 7 bases lying between them. Germline values: CDR1 MNHEY, CDR2 SVGEGT. This CDR3 region has 12 residues. The DNA of the CDR3 is TGTGCCAGCAGTTACAACGGTGACGAGCAGTACTTC. Amino acids: CASSYNGDEQYF.

V gene TRBV19 combines with J gene TRBJ1-2; D uncertain. The CDR3 sequence is 14 residues long. Germline CDR1 and CDR2: LNHDA and SQIVND (reference sequence). V lost 7 bases, J lost 4 bases, and 16 bases lay in between. This chain's CDR3 is CASTISDTFYGYTF. CDR3 bases: TGTGCCAGTACAATCTCCGATACGTTCTATGGCTACACCTTC.

The chain couples TRBV10-3 to TRBJ2-7; 7 nucleotides match TRBD2. The CDR3 spans 14 residues. CDR1 is ENHRY, CDR2 SYGVKD, per germline. Unmatched junction bases numbered 10, after V lost 11 bases and J lost 0 bases. DNA for the CDR3: TGTGCCTCCAGTTGGGGAGGGGACTCCTACGAGCAGTACTTC. Translating it yields CASSWGGDSYEQYF.

The V call is TRBV7-6, the J call TRBJ2-2; possibly TRBD2 for D (5 bases). V shed 2 bases and J shed 1 base, with 8 bases lying between them. Germline V gene lookup returns CDR1 SGHVS and CDR2 FNYEAQ. This CDR3 is 15 amino acids long. The CDR3 DNA follows: TGTGCCAGCAGCTTAATGAGCGGGAACACCGGGGAGCTGTTTTTT. Translation: CASSLMSGNTGELFF.

The chain is built from TRBV4-1 and TRBJ2-7; TRBD1 aligns across 10 bases. With 3 bases clipped from V and 6 bases from J, the junction kept 14 bases outside the gene matches. This CDR3 spans 17 amino acids. Germline CDR1 and CDR2: MGHRA and YSYEKL. The CDR3 coding sequence is TGCGCCAGCAGCCATCCCATACGGGACAGGGGAGGAAGCGAGCAGTACTTC. Encoded protein: CASSHPIRDRGGSEQYF.

The chain couples TRBV6-5 to TRBJ1-5, with D possibly being TRBD1 (5 bases). The germline V and J ends were trimmed by 5 bases and 0 bases, with 8 bases remaining between them. This CDR3 is built from 14 residues. Germline CDR1 reads MNHEY; CDR2 reads SVGAGI. Here the CDR3 DNA reads TGTGCCAGCAGTCGGGGGGGTAGCAATCAGCCCCAGCATTTT. Its translation is CASSRGGSNQPQHF.

This clone was recorded a few times. The gene calls are TRBV7-3 and TRBJ2-1, with 9 bases identical to TRBD2. CDR1 is SGHTA and CDR2 is FQGTGA in the germline V gene. The ends lost 5 bases at V and 8 bases at J; junction bases unmatched: 10. The CDR3 runs 15 residues. The DNA of the CDR3 is TGTGCCAGCAGCGCACTAGCGGGCGGGGGCGATGAGCAGTTCTTC. Translation gives CASSALAGGGDEQFF.

This clone was counted between two and nine times. The chain couples TRBV7-9 to TRBJ2-1, with 12 bases lining up with TRBD2. Germline V lookup: CDR1 SEHNR, CDR2 FQNEAQ (reference sequence). V lost 3 bases and J lost 0; bases outside the gene matches: 3. The CDR3 is 17 amino acids. The chain's CDR3 is CASSFTTSGSSYNEQFF. The CDR3 DNA reads as TGTGCCAGCAGCTTCACGACTAGCGGGAGCTCCTACAATGAGCAGTTCTTC.

This chain connects TRBV29-1 to TRBJ1-1; D call uncertain. Germline V CDR1 and CDR2: SQVTM, ANQGSEA. The length of the CDR3 is 14 residues. The CDR3 here is CSVKAGFMNTEAFF. CDR3 coding DNA: TGCAGTGTCAAGGCGGGCTTCATGAACACTGAAGCTTTCTTT.

This clone was seen a handful of times. The chain combines TRBV9 with TRBJ2-1; maybe TRBD1 (5 bases). CDR1 SGDLS and CDR2 YYNGEE come from the germline V gene. This CDR3 is built from 14 residues. Trimming removed 0 bases at V and 6 bases at J, with 10 bases between. CDR3 loop: CASSVGGAGNEQFF. CDR3 DNA: TGTGCCAGCAGCGTAGGTGGGGCAGGCAATGAGCAGTTCTTC. Looking up the rest from reference TRBV9 and TRBJ2-1 gives the full variable domain: DSGVTQTPKHLITATGQRVTLRCSPRSGDLSVYWYQQSLDQGLQFLIQYYNGEERAKGNILERFSAQQFPDLHSELNLSSLELGDSALYFCASSVGGAGNEQFFGPGTRLTVL.

V gene TRBV28 combines with J gene TRBJ1-1; D uncertain. CDR3 length: 14 residues. Germline-derived CDR1 and CDR2 are MDHEN and SYDVKM. V was shortened by 6 bases and J by 0 bases, with 11 bases between the two germline ends. The CDR3 bases are TGTGCCAGCAGGAGCGGAGGCTTGAACACTGAAGCTTTCTTT. This codes for CASRSGGLNTEAFF.

The rearrangement uses TRBV27 and TRBJ1-5; maybe TRBD1 (5 bases). Looked up from germline, CDR1 is MNHEY and CDR2 is SMNVEV (reference sequence). The CDR3 loop spans 14 amino acids. With 3 bases removed from V and 1 base from J, the gap between germline ends came to 7 bases. As DNA, the CDR3 is TGTGCCAGCAGTTTTAGGGGAAGCAATCAGCCCCAGCATTTT. Protein: CASSFRGSNQPQHF.

This clone was recorded only once. The V and J genes are TRBV27 and TRBJ2-3, with D perhaps given as TRBD1 or TRBD2 (5 bases each). Trimming took 3 bases from V and 6 from J, leaving 25 bases between them. The CDR3 is 18 residues long. Looked up from germline, CDR1 is MNHEY and CDR2 is SMNVEV (reference sequence). As DNA, the CDR3 is TGTGCCAGCAGTTTCGGTGTCCGGGGCCCGCCCCAGAAGGATACGCAGTATTTT. This gives the protein CASSFGVRGPPQKDTQYF.

The chain is built from TRBV28 and TRBJ1-2, with D perhaps TRBD1 (6 bases). CDR1 is MDHEN, CDR2 SYDVKM, per germline. The CDR3 loop spans 16 amino acids. V was shortened by 1 base and J by 3 bases, with 15 bases between the two germline ends. CDR3 residues: CASSLLWGARDYGYTF. CDR3 bases: TGTGCCAGCAGTTTATTATGGGGGGCAAGAGACTATGGCTACACCTTC.

In its sample, this clone was seen once. The gene calls are TRBV30 and TRBJ2-1; possibly TRBD2 for D (6 bases). The germline V gene has CDR1 GTSNPN and CDR2 SVGIG (reference sequence). This CDR3 comprises 11 residues. Trimming left V 3 bases short and J 15 bases short, with 15 bases between. The CDR3 is CAWRASVWLFF. The CDR3 nucleotides are TGTGCCTGGAGGGCTAGCGTCTGGCTGTTCTTC.

In this sample, this clone turned up once. This chain joins TRBV18 and TRBJ1-3, with unresolved D. CDR3 length: 13 amino acids. Trimming cost V 6 bases and J 4 bases, with 10 bases left between them. CDR1 and CDR2 (germline): KGHSH, LQKENI. The DNA for the CDR3 is TGTGCCAGCTCTCGTGAGGCCGGAAACACCATATATTTT. Its translation: CASSREAGNTIYF.

J is TRBJ1-3 and V is TRBV7-9, with D maybe TRBD1 (5 bases). This CDR3 has 15 residues. Germline assignment: CDR1 SEHNR and CDR2 FQNEAQ (reference sequence). Trimming removed 4 bases from V and 0 bases from J, with 10 bases in between. The CDR3 DNA reads TGTGCCAGCAGCTGGGACGGAAGCTCTGGAAACACCATATATTTT. It codes for CASSWDGSSGNTIYF.

The rearrangement links TRBV15 to TRBJ2-6; D gene unclear. V was shortened by 1 base and J by 1 base, with 5 bases between the two germline ends. The CDR3 extends over 15 amino acids. Germline-derived CDR1 and CDR2 are LNHNV and YYDKDF (reference sequence). CDR3: CATSRGGSGANVLTF. CDR3 coding DNA: TGTGCCACCAGCAGAGGGGGATCTGGGGCCAACGTCCTGACTTTC.

The rearrangement joins TRBV18 to TRBJ1-3; D gene uncertain. The CDR3 totals 15 residues. Germline CDR1 and CDR2: KGHSH and LQKENI. Trimming pared 3 bases from V and 0 bases from J, leaving 9 bases between. The CDR3, as DNA: TGTGCCAGCTCACCGTCCACCAACTCTGGAAACACCATATATTTT. Translation: CASSPSTNSGNTIYF.

This chain connects TRBV27 to TRBJ2-1; D tentatively fits TRBD1 or TRBD2 (5 bases each). Trimming cost V 5 bases and J 14 bases, with 19 bases left between them. CDR3 length equals 13 residues. Germline CDR1 is MNHEY and CDR2 is SMNVEV (reference sequence). The DNA of the CDR3 is TGTGCCAGCAGTCGCTTGATCGGGGCCGCGGAGTTCTTC. The encoded protein is CASSRLIGAAEFF.

The V call is TRBV15, the J call TRBJ1-6, with a tentative D call TRBD1 (6 bases). CDR3 length: 15 amino acids. The V end lost 0 bases, the J end lost 10 bases, and 13 bases lay between the germline ends. Germline values: CDR1 LNHNV, CDR2 YYDKDF (reference sequence). The CDR3 sequence: CATSRDLGGGSPLHF. The CDR3 nucleotides are TGTGCCACCAGCAGAGATTTAGGGGGAGGGTCACCCCTCCACTTT.

This chain links TRBV18 with TRBJ2-7, with 8 bases matching TRBD1. Germline CDR1 and CDR2: KGHSH and LQKENI. With V trimmed by 2 bases and J by 4 bases, 7 bases remained unmatched. CDR3 length: 15 amino acids. The CDR3 nucleotides read TGTGCCAGCTCACCAGAGGCAGGGGGCGGGTACGAGCAGTACTTC. Amino acids: CASSPEAGGGYEQYF. Variable domain in full (rest from reference TRBV18 and TRBJ2-7): NAGVMQNPRHLVRRRGQEARLRCSPMKGHSHVYWYRQLPEEGLKFMVYLQKENIIDESGMPKERFSAEFPKEGPSILRIQQVVRGDSAAYFCASSPEAGGGYEQYFGPGTRLTVT.

The chain uses TRBV14 and TRBJ1-1, with TRBD1 matching over 7 bases. The V gene end was trimmed by 3 bases and the J gene end by 0 bases; junction bases not matched to a gene: 4. CDR1 and CDR2 (germline): SGHDN, FVKESK. This CDR3 region has 15 residues. In DNA form, the CDR3 reads TGTGCCAGCAGCCAGAGGACAGGACTGAACACTGAAGCTTTCTTT. As protein: CASSQRTGLNTEAFF.